This T cell receptor (beta chain) is from a study of Ad26.COV2.S vaccination and SARS-CoV-2 variants. Treatment specified: about 20 received Ad26.COV2.S at low or high dose, single or two shots; about 5 received placebo; per-sample allocation not given. Samples analyzed were those drawn on day 63 after the first vaccine or placebo injection. Produced via immunoSEQ multiplex PCR; TCRdb's table is partial and in-frame only. The sample holds 450,000 to 550,000 clones, about 88% seen once. The V end lost 4 bases, the J end lost 6 bases, and 9 bases lay between the germline ends. CDR1 and CDR2 (germline): SGHAT, FQNNGV. The CDR3 covers 12 residues.

This sequence was found in a person between 18 and 60 years old who received the Ad26.COV2.S COVID-19 vaccine or a placebo. The chain couples TRBV11-2 to TRBJ1-1; no clear D gene. Sequencing was performed on peripheral blood, taken in a trial of Ad26.COV2.S vaccine versus placebo. CDR3 sequence reads: CASSSSGPEAFF. CDR3 nucleotides: TGTGCCAGCAGCTCCTCGGGCCCTGAAGCTTTCTTT.